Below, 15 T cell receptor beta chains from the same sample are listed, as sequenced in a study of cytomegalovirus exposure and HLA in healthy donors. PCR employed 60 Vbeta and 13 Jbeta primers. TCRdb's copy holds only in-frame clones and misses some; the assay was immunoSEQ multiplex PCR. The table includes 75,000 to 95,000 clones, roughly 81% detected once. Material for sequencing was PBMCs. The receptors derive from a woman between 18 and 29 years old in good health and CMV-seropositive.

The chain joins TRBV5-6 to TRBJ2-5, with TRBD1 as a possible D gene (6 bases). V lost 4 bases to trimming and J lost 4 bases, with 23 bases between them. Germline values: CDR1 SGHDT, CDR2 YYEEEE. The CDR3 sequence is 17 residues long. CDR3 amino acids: CASSPPRDTLSGETQYF. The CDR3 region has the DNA TGTGCCAGCAGCCCGCCACGGGACACCCTAAGCGGAGAGACCCAGTACTTC. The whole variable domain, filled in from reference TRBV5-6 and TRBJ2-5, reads DAGVTQSPTHLIKTRGQQVTLRCSPKSGHDTVSWYQQALGQGPQFIFQYYEEEERQRGNFPDRFSGHQFPNYSSELNVNALLLGDSALYLCASSPPRDTLSGETQYFGPGTRLLVL.

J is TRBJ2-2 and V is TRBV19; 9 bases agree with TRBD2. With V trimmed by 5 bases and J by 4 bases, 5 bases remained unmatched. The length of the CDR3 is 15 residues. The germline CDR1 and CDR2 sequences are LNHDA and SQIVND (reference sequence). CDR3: CASSVSGGFTGELFF. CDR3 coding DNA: TGTGCCAGTAGTGTTAGCGGGGGTTTCACCGGGGAGCTGTTTTTT.

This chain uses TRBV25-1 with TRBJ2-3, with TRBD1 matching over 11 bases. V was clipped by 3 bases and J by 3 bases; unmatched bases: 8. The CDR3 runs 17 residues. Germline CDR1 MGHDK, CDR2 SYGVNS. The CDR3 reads CASSEDRGQGVTDTQYF. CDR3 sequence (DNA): TGTGCCAGCAGTGAGGATCGGGGACAGGGGGTTACAGATACGCAGTATTTT.

The CDR3 coding sequence is TGTGCCAGCAGTGAAGTGGATCTTGGCGGGGGAGTAAGCTCCTACGAGCAGTACTTC. This gives the protein CASSEVDLGGGVSSYEQYF. The chain combines TRBV6-1 with TRBJ2-5; TRBD2 matches 7 bases. The end of the DNA is better explained by TRBJ2-7, so the J call may be wrong. CDR1 and CDR2 from the germline V gene are MNHNS and SASEGT. The CDR3 length is 19 residues.

The CDR3 region has the DNA TGTGCCAGCAAATCCGTTGGCGGGAACAGTCCCGAGCAGTACTTC. This sequence encodes CASKSVGGNSPEQYF. J is TRBJ2-7 and V is TRBV7-9; maybe TRBD2 (6 bases). The CDR3 length is 15 residues. V lost 7 bases, J lost 6 bases, and 22 bases lay in between. Germline V lookup: CDR1 SEHNR, CDR2 FQNEAQ (reference sequence).

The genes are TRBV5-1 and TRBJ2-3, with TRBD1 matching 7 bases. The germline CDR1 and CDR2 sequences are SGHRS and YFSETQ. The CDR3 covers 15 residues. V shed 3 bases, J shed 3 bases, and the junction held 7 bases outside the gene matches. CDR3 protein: CASSSHPTGTDTQYF. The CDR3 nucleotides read TGCGCCAGCAGCTCGCATCCGACAGGGACAGATACGCAGTATTTT.

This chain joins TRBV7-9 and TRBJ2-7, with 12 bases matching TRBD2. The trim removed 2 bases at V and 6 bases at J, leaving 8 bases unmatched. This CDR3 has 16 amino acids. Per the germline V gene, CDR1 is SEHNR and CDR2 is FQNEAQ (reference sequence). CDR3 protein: CASSLTGLAGHREQYF. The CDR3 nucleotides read TGTGCCAGCAGCTTAACGGGACTAGCGGGTCATCGCGAGCAGTACTTC.

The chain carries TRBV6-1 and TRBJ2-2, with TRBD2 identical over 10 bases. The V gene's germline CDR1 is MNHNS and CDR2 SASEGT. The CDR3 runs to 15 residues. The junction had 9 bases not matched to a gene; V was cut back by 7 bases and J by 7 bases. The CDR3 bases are TGTGCCAGCATGCCTAGCGGGAGATTGGACGGGGAGCTGTTTTTT. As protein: CASMPSGRLDGELFF.

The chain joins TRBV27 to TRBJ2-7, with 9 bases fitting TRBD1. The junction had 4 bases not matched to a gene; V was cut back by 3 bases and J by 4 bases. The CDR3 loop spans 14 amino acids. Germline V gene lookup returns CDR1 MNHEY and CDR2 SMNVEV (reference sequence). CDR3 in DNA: TGTGCCAGCAGTTTTAGGGGACAGGGATACGAGCAGTACTTC. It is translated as CASSFRGQGYEQYF.

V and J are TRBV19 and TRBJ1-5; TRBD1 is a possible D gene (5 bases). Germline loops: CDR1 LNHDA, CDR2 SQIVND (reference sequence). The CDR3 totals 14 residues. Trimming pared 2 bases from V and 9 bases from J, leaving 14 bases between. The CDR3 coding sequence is TGTGCCAGTAGTATACAGGGACTCGTGGCGCCCCAGCATTTT. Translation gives CASSIQGLVAPQHF. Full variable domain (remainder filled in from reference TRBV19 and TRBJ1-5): DGGITQSPKYLFRKEGQNVTLSCEQNLNHDAMYWYRQDPGQGLRLIYYSQIVNDFQKGDIAEGYSVSREKKESFPLTVTSAQKNPTAFYLCASSIQGLVAPQHFGDGTRLSIL.

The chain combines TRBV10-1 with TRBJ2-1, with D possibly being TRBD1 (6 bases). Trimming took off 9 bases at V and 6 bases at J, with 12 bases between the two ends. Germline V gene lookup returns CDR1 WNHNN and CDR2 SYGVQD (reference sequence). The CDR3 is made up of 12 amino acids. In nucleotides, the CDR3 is TGCGCCAGTGGAGAGGACAGCAATGAGCAGTTCTTC. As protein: CASGEDSNEQFF.

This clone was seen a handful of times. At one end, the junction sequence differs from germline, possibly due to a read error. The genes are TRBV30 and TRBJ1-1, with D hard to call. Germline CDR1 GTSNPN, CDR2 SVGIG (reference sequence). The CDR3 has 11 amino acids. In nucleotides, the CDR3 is TGTGCCTGGAGTACCCCGGGTGGTCCCGGATTT. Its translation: CAWSTPGGPGF.

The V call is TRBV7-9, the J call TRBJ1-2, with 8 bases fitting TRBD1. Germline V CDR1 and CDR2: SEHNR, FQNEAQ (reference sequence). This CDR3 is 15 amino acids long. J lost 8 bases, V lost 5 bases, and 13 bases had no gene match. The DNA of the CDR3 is TGTGCCAGCAGCCAGACAGGGGATTCGACGGGAGGCTACACCTTC. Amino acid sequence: CASSQTGDSTGGYTF.

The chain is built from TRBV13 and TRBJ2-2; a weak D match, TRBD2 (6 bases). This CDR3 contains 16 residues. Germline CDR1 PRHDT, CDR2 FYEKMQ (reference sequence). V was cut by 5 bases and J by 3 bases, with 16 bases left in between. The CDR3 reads CASSTTTGSYTGELFF. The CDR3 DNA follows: TGTGCCAGCAGCACAACTACCGGGAGCTACACCGGGGAGCTGTTTTTT.

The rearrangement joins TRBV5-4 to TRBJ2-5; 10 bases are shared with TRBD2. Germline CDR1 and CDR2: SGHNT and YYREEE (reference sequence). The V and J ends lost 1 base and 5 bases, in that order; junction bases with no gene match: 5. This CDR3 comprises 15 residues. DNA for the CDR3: TGTGCCAGCAGCTTGCGGCTAGCGGGAGTCGAGACCCAGTACTTC. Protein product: CASSLRLAGVETQYF.